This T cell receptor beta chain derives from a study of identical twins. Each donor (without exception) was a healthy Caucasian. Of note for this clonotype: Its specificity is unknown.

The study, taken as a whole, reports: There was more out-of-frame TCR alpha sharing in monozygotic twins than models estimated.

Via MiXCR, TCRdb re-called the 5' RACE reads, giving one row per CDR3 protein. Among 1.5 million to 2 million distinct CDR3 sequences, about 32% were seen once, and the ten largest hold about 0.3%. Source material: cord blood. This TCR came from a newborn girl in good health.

CDR3 region: CASTRGPGSGQPQHF. Written as DNA, the CDR3 is TGTGCCAGCACCCGAGGCCCGGGTAGCGGTCAGCCCCAGCATTTT. The chain combines TRBV7-9 with TRBJ1-5; D ambiguous. The CDR3 length is 15 residues. Germline CDR1 is SEHNR and CDR2 is FQNEAQ (reference sequence). With 7 bases removed from V and 6 bases from J, the gap between germline ends came to 19 bases.